Listed below are T cell receptor beta chains from one sample, sequenced in a study of blood T cell repertoires in COVID-19. The repertoire was sequenced with immunoSEQ multiplex PCR; TCRdb's copy has only in-frame clones and lacks some. The repertoire holds about 110,000 clones, more than 65% seen once, with approximately 1.5% in the top ten. Sequenced: peripheral blood. The receptor source for this set is a man aged 45-65 years with acute or convalescent COVID-19. Each CDR3 is given with its conserved first and last residue. The D gene is left open where the match is weak. Rows give clone size only sometimes, using once, few, many, or a class for an expanded clone.

cdr3_nt	cdr3_aa	d_call	cdr3_length	clone_size	v_call	j_call
TGTGCCAGCAGCGTCAGACTAGCCCTGAGCTCCTACAATGAGCAGTTCTTC	CASSVRLALSSYNEQFF	TRBD2	17	.	TRBV9	TRBJ2-1
TGTGCCAGCAGCTTTACTAGCACGGGGGCCTACGAGCAGTACTTC	CASSFTSTGAYEQYF	.	15	.	TRBV7-2	TRBJ2-7
TGTGCCAGCAGCCTTACCGGGGAGCTGTTTTTT	CASSLTGELFF	.	11	.	TRBV6-6	TRBJ2-2
TGTGCCTGGAATGTAGGGGTGGGCACTGAAGCTTTCTTT	CAWNVGVGTEAFF	.	13	.	TRBV30	TRBJ1-1
TGTGCCAGCAGCTCTAGGGAGGGGAACACCGGGGAGCTGTTTTTT	CASSSREGNTGELFF	TRBD2	15	.	TRBV5-4	TRBJ2-2
TGTGCCAGCAGCGATGGGAGGGTACAGACCCAGTACTTC	CASSDGRVQTQYF	TRBD2	13	.	TRBV12-3/TRBV12-4	TRBJ2-5
TGTGCCATAAGATTAACCGGGGACAGCACGCAGTATTTT	CAIRLTGDSTQYF	TRBD1	13	.	TRBV10-3	TRBJ2-3
TGTGCCAGCAGCTTTCTAGCGGGGGGCCACAATGAGCAGTTCTTC	CASSFLAGGHNEQFF	TRBD2	15	.	TRBV11-2	TRBJ2-1
TGTGCCAGCAGCTTAGAGGGGGGGCCAGCAGATACGCAGTATTTT	CASSLEGGPADTQYF	.	15	.	TRBV11-3	TRBJ2-3
TGTGCCACCAGTGACCCTGGGACTTCGGGGAGATATGGCTACACCTTC	CATSDPGTSGRYGYTF	.	16	.	TRBV24-1	TRBJ1-2
TGTGCTAGTGGACCCCCTCGGGGGTCTGGGGCCAACGTCCTGACTTTC	CASGPPRGSGANVLTF	.	16	.	TRBV12-5	TRBJ2-6
TGTGCCAGCAGCCAACCAGGGGCGAATCAGCCCCAGCATTTT	CASSQPGANQPQHF	.	14	.	TRBV3-1/TRBV3-2	TRBJ1-5
TGCGCCAGCAGCTTAGGACAGGCTGCGCAGTATTTT	CASSLGQAAQYF	TRBD1	12	.	TRBV5-1	TRBJ2-3
TGTGCCAGCAGCCCCGGACAGGGGGAGACCCAGTACTTC	CASSPGQGETQYF	TRBD1	13	.	TRBV7-7	TRBJ2-5
TGCGCCAGCAGCGTTGTCCCCTCGCGGGGCCGAAATCAGCCCCAGCATTTT	CASSVVPSRGRNQPQHF	.	17	once	TRBV5-1	TRBJ1-5
TGTGCCTGGAGTGCCCTCTCCGGACAGGGGCGGAGGGGCTACACCTTC	CAWSALSGQGRRGYTF	TRBD1	16	few	TRBV30	TRBJ1-2
TGTGCCAGCAGCTTAAGTTGGCTAGCGGGGGGGCGCACAGATACGCAGTATTTT	CASSLSWLAGGRTDTQYF	TRBD2	18	.	TRBV11-3	TRBJ2-3
TGTGCCACCAGCGGCCGGACTAGCGGGGACATCACCGGGGAGCTGTTTTTT	CATSGRTSGDITGELFF	TRBD2	17	.	TRBV15	TRBJ2-2
TGTGCCAGCAGCCTAAGACCGGGACAGTTTACGGATAGCAATCAGCCCCAGCATTTT	CASSLRPGQFTDSNQPQHF	TRBD1	19	once	TRBV7-9	TRBJ1-5
TGTGCCAGCAGCTTCGGACAGGGAACGAACACTGAAGCTTTCTTT	CASSFGQGTNTEAFF	TRBD1	15	once	TRBV5-5	TRBJ1-1
TGTGCCAGCAGCCAACATGACAGGGAAAATTCACCCCTCCACTTT	CASSQHDRENSPLHF	TRBD1	15	.	TRBV3-1/TRBV3-2	TRBJ1-6
TGCGCCAGCAGCCCTGGACAGGGGAGAGGGACCCAGTACTTC	CASSPGQGRGTQYF	TRBD1	14	once	TRBV5-1	TRBJ2-5
TGCGCCAGCAGCCAAGTAAGCGGGGTTAACACCGGGGAGCTGTTTTTT	CASSQVSGVNTGELFF	TRBD2	16	.	TRBV4-1	TRBJ2-2
TGTGCCAGCAGTTCTACAGGGGGCTATGAAGCTTTCTTT	CASSSTGGYEAFF	TRBD1	13	.	TRBV5-4	TRBJ1-1
TGTGCCAGCAGTAGGGGACAGGGGGCGAACTATGGCTACACCTTC	CASSRGQGANYGYTF	TRBD1	15	.	TRBV6-5	TRBJ1-2
TGTGCCAGCAGTTATGGGGGGAAAGGGCTATATGGCTACACCTTC	CASSYGGKGLYGYTF	.	15	.	TRBV6-5	TRBJ1-2
TGCGCCAGCAGCTTGGCCGGGGGACTTAATCAGGAGCCCCAGCATTTT	CASSLAGGLNQEPQHF	.	16	few	TRBV5-1	TRBJ1-5
TGCGCCAGCAGCCCGGGACAGCTTAACTATGGCTACACCTTC	CASSPGQLNYGYTF	TRBD1	14	.	TRBV4-1	TRBJ1-2
TGTGCCATCAAGGACAGTTCCTACGAGCAGTACTTC	CAIKDSSYEQYF	.	12	.	TRBV10-3	TRBJ2-7